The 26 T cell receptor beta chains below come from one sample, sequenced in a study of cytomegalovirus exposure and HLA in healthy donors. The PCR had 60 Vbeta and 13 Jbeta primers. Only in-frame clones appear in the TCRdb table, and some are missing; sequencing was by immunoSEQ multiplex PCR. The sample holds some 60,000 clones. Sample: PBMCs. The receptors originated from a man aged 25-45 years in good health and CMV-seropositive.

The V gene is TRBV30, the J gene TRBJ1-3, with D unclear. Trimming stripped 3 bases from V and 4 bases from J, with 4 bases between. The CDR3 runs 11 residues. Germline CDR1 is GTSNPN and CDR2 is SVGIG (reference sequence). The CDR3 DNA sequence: TGTGCCTGGAGACTAGGAAACACCATATATTTT. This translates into CAWRLGNTIYF.

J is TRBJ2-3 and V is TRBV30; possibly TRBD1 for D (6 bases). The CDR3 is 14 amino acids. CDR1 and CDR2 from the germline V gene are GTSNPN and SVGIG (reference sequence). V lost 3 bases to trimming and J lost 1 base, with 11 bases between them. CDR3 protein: CAWSRAGGTDTQYF. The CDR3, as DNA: TGTGCCTGGAGCAGGGCAGGGGGCACAGATACGCAGTATTTT.

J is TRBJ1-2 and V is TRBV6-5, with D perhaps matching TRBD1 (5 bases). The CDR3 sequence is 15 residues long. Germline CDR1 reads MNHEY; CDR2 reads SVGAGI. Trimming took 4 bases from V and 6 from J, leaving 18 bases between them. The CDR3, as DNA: TGTGCCAGCAGTTTGTATCCGGGACTAGAAGATGGCTACACCTTC. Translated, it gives CASSLYPGLEDGYTF.

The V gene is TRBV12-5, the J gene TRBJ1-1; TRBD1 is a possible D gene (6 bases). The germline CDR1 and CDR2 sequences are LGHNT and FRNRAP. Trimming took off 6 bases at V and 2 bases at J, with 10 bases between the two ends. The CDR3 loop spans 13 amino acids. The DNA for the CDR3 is TGTGCTAGTGGACAGGGTTTTAACACTGAAGCTTTCTTT. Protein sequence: CASGQGFNTEAFF.

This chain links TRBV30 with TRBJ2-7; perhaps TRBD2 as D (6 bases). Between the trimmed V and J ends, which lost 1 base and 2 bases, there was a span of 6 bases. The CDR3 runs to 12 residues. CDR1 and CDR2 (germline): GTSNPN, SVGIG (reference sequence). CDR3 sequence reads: CAWSGGAYEQYF. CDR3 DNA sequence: TGTGCCTGGAGTGGCGGGGCCTACGAGCAGTACTTC.

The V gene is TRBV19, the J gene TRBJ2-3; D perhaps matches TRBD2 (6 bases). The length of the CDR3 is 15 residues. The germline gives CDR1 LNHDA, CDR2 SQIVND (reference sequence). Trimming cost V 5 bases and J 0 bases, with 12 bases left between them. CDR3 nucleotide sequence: TGTGCCAGTAGTTTGGAGGGGTCAAGCACAGATACGCAGTATTTT. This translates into CASSLEGSSTDTQYF.

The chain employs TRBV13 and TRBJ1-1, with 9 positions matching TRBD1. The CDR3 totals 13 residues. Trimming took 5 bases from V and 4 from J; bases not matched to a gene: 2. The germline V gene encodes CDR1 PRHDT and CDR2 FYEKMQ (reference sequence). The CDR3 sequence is CASSPDRGTEAFF. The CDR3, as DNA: TGTGCCAGCAGCCCGGACAGGGGCACTGAAGCTTTCTTT.

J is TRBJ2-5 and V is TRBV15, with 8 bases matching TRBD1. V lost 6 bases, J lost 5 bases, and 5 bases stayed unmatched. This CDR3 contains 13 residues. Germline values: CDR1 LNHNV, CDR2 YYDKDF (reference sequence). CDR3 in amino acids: CATSRTGIETQYF. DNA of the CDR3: TGTGCCACCAGTCGGACAGGGATCGAGACCCAGTACTTC.

Here the CDR3 reads CASSPSSTEQYF. In nucleotides, the CDR3 is TGTGCCAGCTCACCAAGCTCTACCGAGCAGTACTTC. The genes are TRBV18 and TRBJ2-7; D remains unclear. CDR3 size: 12 residues. Germline V gene data show CDR1 as KGHSH and CDR2 as LQKENI. The V end was cut by 2 bases, the J end by 6 bases, with 8 bases between. The full variable domain, with the rest looked up from reference TRBV18 and TRBJ2-7, is NAGVMQNPRHLVRRRGQEARLRCSPMKGHSHVYWYRQLPEEGLKFMVYLQKENIIDESGMPKERFSAEFPKEGPSILRIQQVVRGDSAAYFCASSPSSTEQYFGPGTRLTVT.

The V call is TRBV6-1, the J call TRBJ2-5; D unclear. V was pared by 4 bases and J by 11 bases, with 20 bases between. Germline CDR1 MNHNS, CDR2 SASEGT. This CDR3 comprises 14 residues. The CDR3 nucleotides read TGTGCCAGCAGTGGCCCGACCCCTTCTTTGGAGCAGTACTTC. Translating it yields CASSGPTPSLEQYF.

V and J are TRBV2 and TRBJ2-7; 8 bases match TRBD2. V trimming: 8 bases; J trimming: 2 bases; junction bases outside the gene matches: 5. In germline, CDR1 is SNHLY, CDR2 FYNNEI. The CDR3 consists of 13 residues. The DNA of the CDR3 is TGTGCCAGCCTAGCGGGTAGCGCCTACGAGCAGTACTTC. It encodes CASLAGSAYEQYF. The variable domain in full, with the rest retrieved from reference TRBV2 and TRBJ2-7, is EPEVTQTPSHQVTQMGQEVILRCVPISNHLYFYWYRQILGQKVEFLVSFYNNEISEKSEIFDDQFSVERPDGSNFTLKIRSTKLEDSAMYFCASLAGSAYEQYFGPGTRLTVT.

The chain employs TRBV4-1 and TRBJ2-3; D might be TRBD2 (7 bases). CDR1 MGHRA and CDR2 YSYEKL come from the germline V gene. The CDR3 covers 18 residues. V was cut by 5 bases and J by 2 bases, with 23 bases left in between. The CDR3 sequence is CASSKSTGGHLNTDTQYF. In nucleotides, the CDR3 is TGCGCCAGCAGCAAGTCAACCGGGGGGCACCTAAACACAGATACGCAGTATTTT.

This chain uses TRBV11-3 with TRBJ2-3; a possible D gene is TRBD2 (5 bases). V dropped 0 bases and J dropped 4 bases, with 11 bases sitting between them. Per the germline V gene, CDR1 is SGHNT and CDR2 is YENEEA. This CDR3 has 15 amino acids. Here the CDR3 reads CASSLDRGNSDTQYF. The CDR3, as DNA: TGTGCCAGCAGCTTAGATCGGGGTAATTCAGATACGCAGTATTTT.

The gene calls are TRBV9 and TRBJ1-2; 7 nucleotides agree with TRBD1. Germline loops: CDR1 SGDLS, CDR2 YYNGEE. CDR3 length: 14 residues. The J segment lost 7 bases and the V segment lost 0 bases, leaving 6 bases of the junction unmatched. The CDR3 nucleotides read TGTGCCAGCAGCGTAGGGCAGGGGGATAGTGGCTACACCTTC. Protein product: CASSVGQGDSGYTF.

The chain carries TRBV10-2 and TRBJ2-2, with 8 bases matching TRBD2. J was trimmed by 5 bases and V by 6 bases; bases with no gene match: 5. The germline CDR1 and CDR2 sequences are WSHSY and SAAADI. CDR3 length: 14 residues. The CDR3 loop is CASRSGGATGELFF. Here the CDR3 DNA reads TGCGCCAGCAGGTCCGGGGGGGCTACCGGGGAGCTGTTTTTT.

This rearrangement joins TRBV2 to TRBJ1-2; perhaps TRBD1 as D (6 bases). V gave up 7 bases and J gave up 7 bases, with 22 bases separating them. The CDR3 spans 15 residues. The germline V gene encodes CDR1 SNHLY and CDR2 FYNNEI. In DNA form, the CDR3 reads TGTGCCAGCACCGGGCAGGGGTCAACCTTCTCTGGCTACACCTTC. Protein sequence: CASTGQGSTFSGYTF.

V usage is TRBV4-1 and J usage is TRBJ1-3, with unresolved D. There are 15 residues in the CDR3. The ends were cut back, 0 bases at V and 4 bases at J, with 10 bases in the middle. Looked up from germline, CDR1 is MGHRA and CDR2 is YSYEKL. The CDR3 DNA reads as TGCGCCAGCAGCCAAGATTCCGGAGACGGAAACACCATATATTTT. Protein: CASSQDSGDGNTIYF.

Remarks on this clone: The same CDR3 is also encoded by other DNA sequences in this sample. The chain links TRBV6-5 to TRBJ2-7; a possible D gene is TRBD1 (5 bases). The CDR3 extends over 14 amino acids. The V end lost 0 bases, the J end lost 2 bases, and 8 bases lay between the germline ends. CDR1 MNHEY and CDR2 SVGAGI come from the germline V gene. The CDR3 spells CASSYSPGTYEQYF. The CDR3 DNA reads TGTGCCAGCAGTTACTCGCCAGGGACCTACGAGCAGTACTTC.

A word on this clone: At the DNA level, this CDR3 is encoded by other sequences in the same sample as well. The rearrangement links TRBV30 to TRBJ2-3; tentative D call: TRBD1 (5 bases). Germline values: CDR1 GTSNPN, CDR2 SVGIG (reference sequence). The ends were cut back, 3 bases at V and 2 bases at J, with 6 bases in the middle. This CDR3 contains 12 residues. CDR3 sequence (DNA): TGTGCCTGGAGAGGGGCCACAGATACGCAGTATTTT. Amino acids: CAWRGATDTQYF.

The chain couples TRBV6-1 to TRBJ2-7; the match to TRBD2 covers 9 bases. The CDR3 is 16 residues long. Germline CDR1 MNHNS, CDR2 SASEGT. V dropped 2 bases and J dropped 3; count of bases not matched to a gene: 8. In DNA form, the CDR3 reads TGTGCCAGCAGTGAATCTAGCGGGATCCCAAACTACGAGCAGTACTTC. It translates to CASSESSGIPNYEQYF.

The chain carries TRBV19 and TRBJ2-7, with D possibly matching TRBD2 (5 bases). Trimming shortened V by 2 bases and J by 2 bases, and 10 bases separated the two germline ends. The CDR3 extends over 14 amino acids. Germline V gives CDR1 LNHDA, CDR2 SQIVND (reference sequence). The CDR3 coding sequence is TGTGCCAGTAGTATACAAGGAGGAACCTACGAGCAGTACTTC. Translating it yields CASSIQGGTYEQYF.

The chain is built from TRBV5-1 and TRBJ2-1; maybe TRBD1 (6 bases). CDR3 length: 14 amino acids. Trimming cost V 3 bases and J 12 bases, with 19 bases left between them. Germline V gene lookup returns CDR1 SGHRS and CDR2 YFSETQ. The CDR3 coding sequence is TGCGCCAGCAGCTCGCCAACACAGGGATCCGGGCAGTTCTTC. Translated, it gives CASSSPTQGSGQFF.

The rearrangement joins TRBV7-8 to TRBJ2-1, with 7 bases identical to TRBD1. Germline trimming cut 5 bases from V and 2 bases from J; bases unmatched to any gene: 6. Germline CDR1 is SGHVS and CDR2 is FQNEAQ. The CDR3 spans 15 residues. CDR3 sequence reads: CASSRTDRAYNEQFF. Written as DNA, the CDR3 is TGTGCCAGCAGCCGTACCGACAGGGCCTACAATGAGCAGTTCTTC.

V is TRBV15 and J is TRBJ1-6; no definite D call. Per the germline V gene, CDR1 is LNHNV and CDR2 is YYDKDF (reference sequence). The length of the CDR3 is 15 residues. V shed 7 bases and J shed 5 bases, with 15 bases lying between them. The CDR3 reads CATNPGLTHNSPLHF. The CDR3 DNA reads TGTGCCACCAACCCAGGCCTTACGCATAATTCACCCCTCCACTTT. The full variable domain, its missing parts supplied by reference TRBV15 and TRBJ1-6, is DAMVIQNPRYQVTQFGKPVTLSCSQTLNHNVMYWYQQKSSQAPKLLFHYYDKDFNNEADTPDNFQSRRPNTSFCFLDIRSPGLGDTAMYLCATNPGLTHNSPLHFGNGTRLTVT.

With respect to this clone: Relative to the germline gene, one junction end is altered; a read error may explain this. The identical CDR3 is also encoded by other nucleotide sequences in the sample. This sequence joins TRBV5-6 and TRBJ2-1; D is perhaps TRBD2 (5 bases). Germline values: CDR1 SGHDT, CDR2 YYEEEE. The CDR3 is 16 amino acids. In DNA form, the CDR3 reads TGTGCTAGCAGTTCCACTGACGCGGGTCCTTACAATGAGCAGTTCTTC. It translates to CASSSTDAGPYNEQFF.

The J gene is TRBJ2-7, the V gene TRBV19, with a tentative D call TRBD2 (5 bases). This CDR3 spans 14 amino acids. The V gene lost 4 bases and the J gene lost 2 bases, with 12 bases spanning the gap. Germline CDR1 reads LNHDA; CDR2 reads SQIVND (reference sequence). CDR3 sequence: CASSRGDIPYEQYF. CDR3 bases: TGTGCCAGTAGTAGGGGAGACATCCCCTACGAGCAGTACTTC.